The next 12 T cell receptor beta chains were all read from a single sample in a study of CD8+ T cells in alopecia areata. The treatment was: oral pan-JAK inhibitor, 5-10 mg twice daily. RNA was extracted and reverse transcribed into cDNA as the sequencing template. TCRdb's table, derived via immunoSEQ multiplex PCR, lists solely in-frame clones and lacks some. Of about 42,000 clones listed, about two thirds are singletons. This specimen consisted of CD8+ T cells sorted from blood, obtained at week 4, from a patient treated with tofacitinib. The receptors were sampled from a human donor with alopecia areata.

The sample holds one count of this clone. The gene calls are TRBV6-5 and TRBJ2-7; 7 bases agree with TRBD1. V was pared by 6 bases and J by 0 bases, with 2 bases of the junction left unmatched. The CDR3 has 13 amino acids. The V gene's germline CDR1 is MNHEY and CDR2 SVGAGI. The CDR3 reads CASRPGGSYEQYF. In DNA, the CDR3 is TGTGCCAGCAGGCCAGGGGGCTCCTACGAGCAGTACTTC.

The rearrangement joins TRBV30 to TRBJ2-1; the D is unclear. There are 13 residues in the CDR3. Trimming left V 1 base short and J 5 bases short, with 9 bases between. CDR1 and CDR2 from the germline V gene are GTSNPN and SVGIG (reference sequence). CDR3 amino acids: CAWSATADNEQFF. CDR3 coding DNA: TGTGCCTGGAGTGCTACAGCAGACAATGAGCAGTTCTTC.

This chain connects TRBV28 to TRBJ2-7; 7 bases match TRBD2. V dropped 6 bases and J dropped 3; count of bases not matched to a gene: 8. This CDR3 comprises 14 residues. CDR1 MDHEN and CDR2 SYDVKM come from the germline V gene. CDR3 in amino acids: CASSPGRGIYEQYF. The CDR3, as DNA: TGTGCCAGCAGCCCGGGGCGGGGGATCTACGAGCAGTACTTC.

This clone has a handful of counts. The chain employs TRBV29-1 and TRBJ2-1, with unresolved D. This CDR3 has 11 amino acids. V lost 7 bases to trimming and J lost 3 bases, with 7 bases between them. Germline lookup yields CDR1 SQVTM and CDR2 ANQGSEA. CDR3 residues: CSALDYNEQFF. In nucleotides, the CDR3 is TGCAGCGCCTTGGACTACAATGAGCAGTTCTTC.

The gene calls are TRBV11-2 and TRBJ2-3, with a tentative D call TRBD1 (6 bases). This CDR3 contains 14 residues. Trimming pared 1 base from V and 2 bases from J, leaving 7 bases between. Germline V gives CDR1 SGHAT, CDR2 FQNNGV. The CDR3 here is CASSLGDNTDTQYF. The DNA of the CDR3 is TGTGCCAGCAGCTTAGGGGACAACACAGATACGCAGTATTTT.

This chain connects TRBV9 to TRBJ2-3; 8 nucleotides align to TRBD1. V lost 3 bases and J lost 0; bases outside the gene matches: 3. The germline gives CDR1 SGDLS, CDR2 YYNGEE. The CDR3 is made up of 15 amino acids. CDR3 in amino acids: CASSEGQASTDTQYF. CDR3 in DNA: TGTGCCAGCAGCGAGGGACAGGCGAGCACAGATACGCAGTATTTT.

The CDR3 nucleotides read TGCAGCGCCCTACGGGAGGTTGGCGGCTACACCTTC. Protein sequence: CSALREVGGYTF. The chain combines TRBV29-1 with TRBJ1-2; D unclear. V was cut by 7 bases and J by 8 bases, with 17 bases left in between. CDR1 is SQVTM, CDR2 ANQGSEA, per germline. The CDR3 is 12 residues long.

J is TRBJ2-7 and V is TRBV4-3; D call uncertain. The germline V and J ends were trimmed by 1 base and 7 bases, with 8 bases remaining between them. Germline CDR1 reads LGHNA; CDR2 reads YSLEER. CDR3 length: 12 amino acids. CDR3 in amino acids: CASSQAEEEQYF. DNA of the CDR3: TGCGCCAGCAGCCAAGCCGAGGAGGAGCAGTACTTC.

The chain links TRBV10-3 to TRBJ2-3; 9 nucleotides match TRBD2. Germline V CDR1 and CDR2: ENHRY, SYGVKD. V gave up 3 bases and J gave up 1 base; unmatched junction bases: 2. This CDR3 spans 15 amino acids. The CDR3 coding sequence is TGTGCCATCAGTGATATAGCGGGAGGCACAGATACGCAGTATTTT. Residues: CAISDIAGGTDTQYF.

The chain employs TRBV30 and TRBJ1-1; D remains unclear. The CDR3 spans 14 residues. CDR1 is GTSNPN, CDR2 SVGIG, per germline (reference sequence). The V gene lost 0 bases and the J gene lost 12 bases, with 20 bases spanning the gap. The chain's CDR3 is CAWSVGRVGEVTFF. DNA of the CDR3: TGTGCCTGGAGTGTCGGAAGGGTCGGAGAGGTAACTTTCTTT.

J is TRBJ1-5 and V is TRBV4-3, with no clear D. Trimming pared 1 base from V and 2 bases from J, leaving 6 bases between. Germline V gives CDR1 LGHNA, CDR2 YSLEER. This CDR3 has 14 amino acids. DNA of the CDR3: TGCGCCAGCAGCCAAGCGGCGGGCAATCAGCCCCAGCATTTT. Its protein is CASSQAAGNQPQHF.

The chain is built from TRBV4-3 and TRBJ2-7, with 9 bases fitting TRBD1. J was trimmed by 2 bases and V by 6 bases; bases with no gene match: 11. Germline CDR1 LGHNA, CDR2 YSLEER. This CDR3 region has 16 residues. CDR3 region: CASSQHRDRAAYEQYF. CDR3 coding DNA: TGCGCCAGCAGTCAACACCGGGACAGGGCTGCCTACGAGCAGTACTTC.